The clone carrying this T cell receptor beta chain was seen ten or more times. Antigen unknown. From roughly 20,000 to 1,000,000 sorted cells, naive CD8 libraries were generated with 10%, 30% or 50% RNA. Preparation of the bulk TCR libraries relied on previously described methods and listed TCR primers. TCRdb processed the PCR reads anew with MiXCR; each CDR3 protein has one entry. The sample records 600,000 to 650,000 distinct CDR3 sequences, just under 20% being singletons. The germline CDR1 and CDR2 sequences are GTSNPN and SVGIG (reference sequence). The V gene lost 5 bases and the J gene lost 4 bases, with 18 bases spanning the gap. The CDR3 totals 15 residues. The sample comes from a study of molecular identifiers for immune sequencing clone quantification. Study-wide points: Clonotypes surpassing 20 RNA copies contained over 99% of effector molecules, versus under 1% in naive cells.

The chain links TRBV30 to TRBJ1-5, with D tentatively TRBD1 (5 bases). Sequenced input: naive CD8+ T cells from blood, with Jurkat cell RNA spiked in. The sample's subset: FACS-sorted CD8+CD4-CCR7+CD45RA+ naive T cells. This clonotype was sampled from a human donor in good health. Some libraries in this study had Jurkat cell RNA spiked in. The CDR3 sequence is CAWARDSLTNQPQHF. In nucleotides, the CDR3 is TGTGCCTGGGCCCGCGACAGCTTGACAAATCAGCCCCAGCATTTT.